This T cell receptor (beta chain) appears in the sequencing data of a study of T cells in Graves' hyperthyroidism and ophthalmopathy (dated 2019 in TCRdb). Context from the whole study: Peripheral blood samples were taken at the time of initial diagnosis, prior to any treatment. The paper describes TCR Vbeta CDR3 sequencing of 120 to 150 peripheral blood samples, made up of about 40 ophthalmopathy patients, around 78 hyperthyroidism patients and roughly 17 progressor patients. For training and testing, the 110 or so patients in the discovery cohort were randomly divided in a 7:3 ratio. After sampling, hyperthyroidism patients received methimazole starting at 30 mg daily, and ophthalmopathy patients received high-dose intravenous methylprednisolone. Prospective prediction of ophthalmopathy was tested in an independent validation cohort consisting of 18 to 20 hyperthyroidism patients and approximately 16 patients who later progressed to ophthalmopathy. The study also compared thyroid tissue and blood T-cell repertoires from five or six Graves' hyperthyroidism patients. To identify distinguishing TCR V-J signatures, a discovery cohort of some 100 patients was used, comprising fewer than 45 with Graves' ophthalmopathy and 57 with stable Graves' hyperthyroidism. The study at large found these results: Most expanded thyroid clonotypes (frequency above 0.001) were also detected in blood, suggesting blood repertoires may reflect thyroid immune responses. In validation, the model predicted progression to ophthalmopathy with roughly 66% sensitivity and about 73% specificity, a median of around 6.6 months before onset. Ophthalmopathy was separated from stable hyperthyroidism by a 13 V-J signature model, with around 88% sensitivity and about 81% specificity obtained in cross-validation and 80%/75% obtained in testing. Sample size was not statistically predetermined, and blinding of investigators to group allocation was not performed.

Graves' hyperthyroidism was defined as stable when no progression to ophthalmopathy occurred over 18 months of follow-up. Hyperthyroidism patients were newly diagnosed, with disease duration under 2 months, and aged 18 to 65 years. The study excluded patients with uncontrolled infections, other autoimmune diseases, pregnancy or lactation. Clinical symptoms, serum thyroxine and TRAb, thyroid ultrasound, and orbital computed tomography formed the basis for the diagnoses. PBMCs were separated from 7.5 to 10 ml of fresh peripheral blood using Ficoll-Paque density gradient centrifugation. Total RNA was extracted with Trizol reagent, and quality was checked on an Agilent 2100 Bioanalyzer. This clonotype has at least ten counts. It has no known antigen specificity. Within one base of it there is no much larger clone, and no base qualities were kept. TCR beta CDR3 regions were amplified from RNA transcripts. A first-round RT-PCR of the TCR CDR3 used the HTBI primer set with the Qiagen OneStep RT-PCR kit. The libraries were constructed in a second round of multiplex PCR and then size-selected and purified. Libraries were sequenced paired-end with 100 bp reads on an Illumina HiSeq2000. The original methods were these. SOAPnuke was used to process the raw data, with reads discarded if the reads contained adapters or uncalled bases, had a mean Phred below 15, or lacked an exact constant-primer or identifier match. COPE v1.2.5 was used to merge high-quality paired reads, and clonotypes were defined as unique nucleotide sequences. MiTCR v1.1 was used to align clonotypes to the IMGT TRBV, TRBD and TRBJ reference segments. Only V-J combinations with frequency above 0.0001, covering 99% to 99.2% of repertoires, were analysed. A TCS score was defined as the ratio of F50 (clonal expansion) to E x V (chaos), with BLOSUM62-based TCRdist applied between CDR3 peptides within each V-J. Welch's t-statistics and random forest reduced roughly 530 V-J features to around 14, which were used in a naive Bayes classifier (R e1071). Using fastp trimming at Q25 and MiXCR clonotype assembly, TCRdb reanalyzed the public sequencing data and kept in-frame beta chains. Records with the same CDR3 protein are collapsed into one entry carrying the most frequent genes and DNA. The V and J calls were not made by the authors but by TCRdb's processing. The sample table lists fewer than 600,000 distinct CDR3 sequences, approximately 14% of them with a count of one. The ten largest clones capture around 13% of the sample.

The CDR3 has 13 amino acids, counting the end cysteine and phenylalanine. Only the CDR3 portion is preserved as DNA: 39 bases, with reading frame beginning at the first base. V lost 4 bases and J lost 4 bases; the stretch between them is 10 bases long. The germline V gene (reference sequence) provides CDR1 MNHEY and CDR2 SMNVEV. Sequenced material: blood. The TCR comes from a woman in her thirties or forties with Graves' hyperthyroidism. The sequence joins TRBV27 to TRBJ1-1; no D gene is confidently identified. CDR3 protein: CASSSRISTEAFF. The sequence in DNA is TGTGCCAGCAGTTCCCGTATAAGCACTGAAGCTTTCTTT.